Listed below are T cell receptor beta chains from one sample, sequenced in a study of T cell changes during pregnancy in multiple sclerosis. Some clones are missing from TCRdb's copy, which holds only in-frame ones; the method was immunoSEQ multiplex PCR. Among more than 15,000 clones, around 83% were seen once, and the ten largest hold roughly 17%. The sample here was CD8+ T cells from peripheral blood mononuclear cells, taken after pregnancy. The receptors originated from a female donor in good health, enrolled as a control in a pregnancy study. The CDR3 runs from the conserved cysteine through the conserved F or W. The order of the fields is D gene, clone size, V gene, J gene, CDR3 length, CDR3 DNA, CDR3 protein. A D gene is named only where the DNA matches it firmly. The listing skips clone size in some rows; elsewhere it reads once, few, many or a size class.

D gene: -
clone size: -
V gene: TRBV7-6
J gene: TRBJ2-3
CDR3 length: 13
CDR3 DNA: TGTGCCAGCAGCTCCGATCGGACAGATACGCAGTATTTT
CDR3 protein: CASSSDRTDTQYF

D gene: -
clone size: -
V gene: TRBV14
J gene: TRBJ2-7
CDR3 length: 18
CDR3 DNA: TGTGCCAGCAGCCCCAACCGACTTGGAGGGGCTAAGCCCTACGAGCAGTACTTC
CDR3 protein: CASSPNRLGGAKPYEQYF

D gene: -
clone size: -
V gene: TRBV5-6
J gene: TRBJ1-6
CDR3 length: 15
CDR3 DNA: TGTGCCAGCAGCTTGGCCGGAGGCCCGGGTTCACCCCTCCACTTT
CDR3 protein: CASSLAGGPGSPLHF

D gene: TRBD2
clone size: -
V gene: TRBV28
J gene: TRBJ2-4
CDR3 length: 20
CDR3 DNA: TGTGCCAGCAGCGGGCCCGAGCTAGCGGGAGGTATTCTAGCCAAAAACATTCAGTACTTC
CDR3 protein: CASSGPELAGGILAKNIQYF

D gene: -
clone size: -
V gene: TRBV6-5
J gene: TRBJ1-2
CDR3 length: 13
CDR3 DNA: TGTGCCAGCAGTTCTGGGACACTAGTCGGCTACACCTTC
CDR3 protein: CASSSGTLVGYTF

D gene: TRBD1
clone size: -
V gene: TRBV27
J gene: TRBJ1-5
CDR3 length: 16
CDR3 DNA: TGTGCCAGCAGTTTATCACCAGGGGGCCTCAATGGACCCCAGCATTTT
CDR3 protein: CASSLSPGGLNGPQHF

D gene: -
clone size: -
V gene: TRBV21-1
J gene: TRBJ1-5
CDR3 length: 14
CDR3 DNA: TGTGCCAGCAACCGACAGGGGGCGGAGCAGCCCCAGCATTTT
CDR3 protein: CASNRQGAEQPQHF

D gene: -
clone size: -
V gene: TRBV28
J gene: TRBJ2-1
CDR3 length: 15
CDR3 DNA: TGTGCCAGCAGGGTTGAAGAGGGCCTTCGCAATGAGCAGTTCTTC
CDR3 protein: CASRVEEGLRNEQFF

D gene: -
clone size: -
V gene: TRBV27
J gene: TRBJ1-5
CDR3 length: 13
CDR3 DNA: TGTGCCAGCAGTTTACAGGGTAATCAGCCCCAGCATTTT
CDR3 protein: CASSLQGNQPQHF

D gene: -
clone size: once
V gene: TRBV7-8
J gene: TRBJ2-2
CDR3 length: 16
CDR3 DNA: TGTGCCAGCAGCCTGGTCGCAGGGATAAACACCGGGGAGCTGTTTTTT
CDR3 protein: CASSLVAGINTGELFF

D gene: TRBD1
clone size: -
V gene: TRBV28
J gene: TRBJ2-3
CDR3 length: 16
CDR3 DNA: TGTGCCAGCAGTTTATCTCCGGGACAGGGGACAAATACGCAGTATTTT
CDR3 protein: CASSLSPGQGTNTQYF

D gene: -
clone size: -
V gene: TRBV9
J gene: TRBJ2-1
CDR3 length: 13
CDR3 DNA: TGTGCCAGCAGCGTAGTTCCGTACAATGAGCAGTTCTTC
CDR3 protein: CASSVVPYNEQFF

D gene: -
clone size: -
V gene: TRBV15
J gene: TRBJ1-5
CDR3 length: 14
CDR3 DNA: TGTGCCACCAGCAGAGATAGGGGGGGCCAGCCCCAGCATTTT
CDR3 protein: CATSRDRGGQPQHF

D gene: TRBD2
clone size: -
V gene: TRBV4-2
J gene: TRBJ2-2
CDR3 length: 18
CDR3 DNA: TGTGCCAGCAGCCCCTTTACCCTAGCGGGGGCTAGGACCGGGGAGCTGTTTTTT
CDR3 protein: CASSPFTLAGARTGELFF

D gene: TRBD1
clone size: -
V gene: TRBV5-4
J gene: TRBJ1-6
CDR3 length: 15
CDR3 DNA: TGTGCCAGCAGCTCATCGACAGGGGGGTATTCACCCCTCCACTTT
CDR3 protein: CASSSSTGGYSPLHF

D gene: TRBD1
clone size: -
V gene: TRBV30
J gene: TRBJ1-5
CDR3 length: 14
CDR3 DNA: TGTGCCTGGAGTCCGGGACAGGGCAATCAGCCCCAGCATTTT
CDR3 protein: CAWSPGQGNQPQHF

D gene: TRBD2
clone size: -
V gene: TRBV6-6
J gene: TRBJ2-2
CDR3 length: 16
CDR3 DNA: TGTGCCAGCACCGAATTGGGGAAGCGGGACGTCGGGGAGCTGTTTTTT
CDR3 protein: CASTELGKRDVGELFF

D gene: TRBD2
clone size: -
V gene: TRBV4-2
J gene: TRBJ2-3
CDR3 length: 17
CDR3 DNA: TGTGCCAGCAGCCCTACCGGACTAGCGGACAGCACAGATACGCAGTATTTT
CDR3 protein: CASSPTGLADSTDTQYF

D gene: TRBD2
clone size: -
V gene: TRBV12-5
J gene: TRBJ2-2
CDR3 length: 15
CDR3 DNA: TGCCGATATCGCGGGGGGGTGCCGAACACCGGGGAGCTGTTTTTT
CDR3 protein: CRYRGGVPNTGELFF

D gene: TRBD1
clone size: -
V gene: TRBV7-2
J gene: TRBJ2-3
CDR3 length: 16
CDR3 DNA: TGTGCCAGCAGGTTACCGGGGACAGGGGGCGCAGATACGCAGTATTTT
CDR3 protein: CASRLPGTGGADTQYF

D gene: TRBD1
clone size: -
V gene: TRBV4-1
J gene: TRBJ1-5
CDR3 length: 17
CDR3 DNA: TGCGCCAGCAGCCAAGATCCTACAGGGGATCTATATCAGCCCCAGCATTTT
CDR3 protein: CASSQDPTGDLYQPQHF

D gene: TRBD1
clone size: -
V gene: TRBV6-6
J gene: TRBJ2-1
CDR3 length: 14
CDR3 DNA: TGTGCCAGCAGCGGGACAGGGACTGACAATGAGCAGTTCTTC
CDR3 protein: CASSGTGTDNEQFF

D gene: -
clone size: -
V gene: TRBV4-3
J gene: TRBJ1-1
CDR3 length: 16
CDR3 DNA: TGCGCCAGCAGCCAAGCATCCGGGGGTGTAGGCACTGAAGCTTTCTTT
CDR3 protein: CASSQASGGVGTEAFF

D gene: -
clone size: few
V gene: TRBV5-1
J gene: TRBJ2-3
CDR3 length: 16
CDR3 DNA: TGCGCCAGCAGCTTGGAAGGCCTACGGGGCACAGATACGCAGTATTTT
CDR3 protein: CASSLEGLRGTDTQYF

D gene: -
clone size: -
V gene: TRBV27
J gene: TRBJ2-3
CDR3 length: 8
CDR3 DNA: TGCCCTGGCGGTACGCAGTATTTT
CDR3 protein: CPGGTQYF

D gene: -
clone size: -
V gene: TRBV9
J gene: TRBJ1-1
CDR3 length: 17
CDR3 DNA: TGTGCCAGCAGCGTAGTAGCGGGGACCCTATTGAACACTGAAGCTTTCTTT
CDR3 protein: CASSVVAGTLLNTEAFF

D gene: TRBD2
clone size: -
V gene: TRBV19
J gene: TRBJ2-1
CDR3 length: 14
CDR3 DNA: TGTGCCAGTAGTATCGGGGGGGGATACAATGAGCAGTTCTTC
CDR3 protein: CASSIGGGYNEQFF

D gene: -
clone size: -
V gene: TRBV7-9
J gene: TRBJ1-2
CDR3 length: 14
CDR3 DNA: TGTGCCAGCAGCTTCTCAGGGAACAACTATGGCTACACCTTC
CDR3 protein: CASSFSGNNYGYTF

D gene: -
clone size: -
V gene: TRBV11-2
J gene: TRBJ2-5
CDR3 length: 13
CDR3 DNA: TGTGCCAGCACCTCCCCTGTCCCAGAGACCCAGTACTTC
CDR3 protein: CASTSPVPETQYF

D gene: -
clone size: -
V gene: TRBV4-1
J gene: TRBJ2-7
CDR3 length: 14
CDR3 DNA: TGCGCCAGCAGCCAAGGGGCAGGGTCCTACGAGCAGTACTTC
CDR3 protein: CASSQGAGSYEQYF

D gene: -
clone size: -
V gene: TRBV9
J gene: TRBJ1-5
CDR3 length: 14
CDR3 DNA: TGTGCCAGCAGCCCGGAGGAAGGCAATCAGCCCCAGCATTTT
CDR3 protein: CASSPEEGNQPQHF

D gene: -
clone size: once
V gene: TRBV7-9
J gene: TRBJ1-3
CDR3 length: 16
CDR3 DNA: TGTGCCAGCAGCAACGGGGGAACCTACTCTGGAAACACCATATATTTT
CDR3 protein: CASSNGGTYSGNTIYF

D gene: TRBD2
clone size: once
V gene: TRBV6-1
J gene: TRBJ2-3
CDR3 length: 15
CDR3 DNA: TGTGCCAGCAGTGAATCGTCGGGGGGGGCAGATACGCAGTATTTT
CDR3 protein: CASSESSGGADTQYF

D gene: TRBD1
clone size: -
V gene: TRBV28
J gene: TRBJ1-6
CDR3 length: 15
CDR3 DNA: TGTGCCAGCAGTTTGGACAGGGACGGGGATTCACCCCTCCACTTT
CDR3 protein: CASSLDRDGDSPLHF

D gene: TRBD2
clone size: -
V gene: TRBV14
J gene: TRBJ2-1
CDR3 length: 17
CDR3 DNA: TGTGCCAGCAGCCAAGATCCTAGACTAGCGTTCTACAATGAGCAGTTCTTC
CDR3 protein: CASSQDPRLAFYNEQFF

D gene: -
clone size: -
V gene: TRBV4-2
J gene: TRBJ1-6
CDR3 length: 13
CDR3 DNA: TGTGCCAGCAGCCCCGGTGAGGTTTCACCCCTCCACTTT
CDR3 protein: CASSPGEVSPLHF

D gene: -
clone size: once
V gene: TRBV7-9
J gene: TRBJ2-5
CDR3 length: 18
CDR3 DNA: TGTGCCAGCAGCCTACCCGAGGGTGAGAGGGAGTGGCAAGAGACCCAGTACTTC
CDR3 protein: CASSLPEGEREWQETQYF

D gene: -
clone size: -
V gene: TRBV28
J gene: TRBJ2-7
CDR3 length: 14
CDR3 DNA: TGTGCCAGCAAAGGAGGCGAGGTCTCCCACGAGCAGTACTTC
CDR3 protein: CASKGGEVSHEQYF

D gene: -
clone size: once
V gene: TRBV7-2
J gene: TRBJ1-3
CDR3 length: 15
CDR3 DNA: TGTGCCAGCAGCTGGGAGTCGGGGGCTGGAAACACCATATATTTT
CDR3 protein: CASSWESGAGNTIYF

D gene: TRBD1
clone size: -
V gene: TRBV7-8
J gene: TRBJ2-3
CDR3 length: 15
CDR3 DNA: TGTGCCAGCAGCCTGGACAGGGCGGGCACAGATACGCAGTATTTT
CDR3 protein: CASSLDRAGTDTQYF

D gene: -
clone size: -
V gene: TRBV19
J gene: TRBJ2-3
CDR3 length: 12
CDR3 DNA: TGTGCCAGTAGTTCGGGAGCAGATACGCAGTATTTT
CDR3 protein: CASSSGADTQYF

D gene: -
clone size: -
V gene: TRBV27
J gene: TRBJ1-2
CDR3 length: 14
CDR3 DNA: TGTGCCAGCAGTTTAATGTGGGGCGACTATGGCTACACCTTC
CDR3 protein: CASSLMWGDYGYTF

D gene: TRBD2
clone size: -
V gene: TRBV6-4
J gene: TRBJ2-3
CDR3 length: 15
CDR3 DNA: TGTGCCAGCAGTGACAGCGGGGAAAGCACAGATACGCAGTATTTT
CDR3 protein: CASSDSGESTDTQYF

D gene: -
clone size: once
V gene: TRBV7-9
J gene: TRBJ2-1
CDR3 length: 13
CDR3 DNA: TGTGCCAGCAGCTTAGGTAGCCGCCGGGAGCAGTTCTTC
CDR3 protein: CASSLGSRREQFF

D gene: -
clone size: -
V gene: TRBV6-5
J gene: TRBJ1-2
CDR3 length: 15
CDR3 DNA: TGTGCCAGCAGTTACGGGGGGAGGGGTGAAGAAGGCTACACCTTC
CDR3 protein: CASSYGGRGEEGYTF